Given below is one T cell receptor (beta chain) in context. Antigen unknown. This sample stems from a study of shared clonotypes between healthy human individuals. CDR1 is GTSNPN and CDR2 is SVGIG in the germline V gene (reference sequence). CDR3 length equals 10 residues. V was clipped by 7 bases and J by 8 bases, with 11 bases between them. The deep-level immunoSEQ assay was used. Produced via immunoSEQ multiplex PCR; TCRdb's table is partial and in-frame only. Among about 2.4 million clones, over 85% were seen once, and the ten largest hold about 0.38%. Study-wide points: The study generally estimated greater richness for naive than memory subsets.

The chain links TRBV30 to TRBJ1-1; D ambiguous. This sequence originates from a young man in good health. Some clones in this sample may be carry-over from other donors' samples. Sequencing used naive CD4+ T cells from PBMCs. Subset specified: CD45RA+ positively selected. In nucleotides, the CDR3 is TGTGCCTTAAAGAGACAAGAAGCTTTCTTT. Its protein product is CALKRQEAFF.